This TCR beta chain derives from a study of OX40 agonist ivuxolimab in advanced cancers. Study-level background: Patients enrolled in dose escalation were diagnosed with hepatocellular carcinoma, melanoma, renal cell or head and neck cancer. Participants averaged about 60 years of age (range roughly 23 to 79) and were approximately 81% male.

General observations from the study: Some patients without response likewise showed low normalized clonal expansion. Within 6 weeks, CD4+ and CD8+ blood T cells expanded clonally at 0.1 to 3.0 mg/kg.

Sequencing was performed with immunoSEQ multiplex PCR; in TCRdb, only in-frame clones are kept and a portion is missing. Found here are about 69,000 clones, over 60% of them singletons; the top ten hold under 2.5%. Trimming shortened V by 8 bases and J by 2 bases, and 15 bases separated the two germline ends. The length of the CDR3 is 14 residues. CDR1 and CDR2 (germline): SNHLY, FYNNEI. A word on this clone: Its antigen is not known.

The sample here was CD4+ or CD8+ T cells sorted from blood, taken in a trial of the OX40 agonist ivuxolimab. V and J are TRBV2 and TRBJ1-2; D is possibly TRBD1 (5 bases). The TCR sequence derives from an adult with an advanced solid tumor such as melanoma, head and neck, liver or kidney cancer. CDR3 sequence reads: CASRGDRANYGYTF. The CDR3 nucleotides read TGTGCCAGCCGAGGGGACCGGGCCAACTATGGCTACACCTTC.